The rows below give T cell receptor beta chains drawn from one sample of a study of blood T cell repertoires in COVID-19. Profiling relied on immunoSEQ multiplex PCR, and the TCRdb table lists in-frame clones only, not all of them. The sample consists of hundreds of thousands of clones, 90% of them appearing once. The sequencing sample was made of PBMCs or T cells enriched from blood (not recorded which). Receptor source: a man in his fifties or sixties who had recovered from COVID-19. The conserved cysteine and the conserved F or W are not part of the CDR3 here. The order of the fields is V gene, J gene, CDR3 protein.

V: TRBV5-4
J: TRBJ2-1
CDR3: ASSLVSSGRDNEQF

V: TRBV2
J: TRBJ2-1
CDR3: ASSLTDGVPGLAGWDEQF

V: TRBV6-1
J: TRBJ1-1
CDR3: ASSAHIQGSWVNTEAF

V: TRBV5-1
J: TRBJ2-1
CDR3: ASSLEFSRGYNEQF

V: TRBV27
J: TRBJ1-2
CDR3: ASSLSSWGEGGYT

V: TRBV9
J: TRBJ2-2
CDR3: ASSKLAGRYTGELF

V: TRBV30
J: TRBJ2-7
CDR3: AWSVRQVYEQY

V: TRBV10-3
J: TRBJ2-7
CDR3: AISDGRAASREQY

V: TRBV7-9
J: TRBJ2-1
CDR3: ASSSRSSGANNEQF

V: TRBV30
J: TRBJ1-6
CDR3: AFDRDRSPLH

V: TRBV6-5
J: TRBJ2-7
CDR3: ASMRRGSYEQY

V: TRBV27
J: TRBJ2-7
CDR3: ASSLYRTGDEQY

V: TRBV2
J: TRBJ1-5
CDR3: ASTTRAWGQGQPQH

V: TRBV5-4
J: TRBJ2-3
CDR3: ASRFGGNTDTQY

V: TRBV24-1
J: TRBJ1-1
CDR3: ATSVPGNTEAF

V: TRBV5-6
J: TRBJ2-7
CDR3: ASSLRAYEQY

V: TRBV18
J: TRBJ2-7
CDR3: ASSPLPDRDNN

V: TRBV7-9
J: TRBJ2-1
CDR3: ASSFSAGHHNEQF

V: TRBV11-2
J: TRBJ1-6
CDR3: ASSLEEGRASPLH

V: TRBV9
J: TRBJ1-3
CDR3: ASSVTPGGGNTIY

V: TRBV25-1
J: TRBJ2-7
CDR3: ASSDLGVHEQY

V: TRBV27
J: TRBJ2-7
CDR3: ASHPGGGGPSYEQY

V: TRBV5-1
J: TRBJ2-7
CDR3: ASSSGLKAYEQY

V: TRBV3-1/TRBV3-2
J: TRBJ1-1
CDR3: ASSQQGANTEAF

V: TRBV9
J: TRBJ1-1
CDR3: ASSPRTRMNTEAF

V: TRBV29-1
J: TRBJ2-5
CDR3: SGLGANRGTQY

V: TRBV9
J: TRBJ2-3
CDR3: ASSVGGLESDTQY

V: TRBV18
J: TRBJ1-3
CDR3: ASSPSEVSGNTIY

V: TRBV3-1/TRBV3-2
J: TRBJ1-5
CDR3: ASSRKLGTPKGAQH